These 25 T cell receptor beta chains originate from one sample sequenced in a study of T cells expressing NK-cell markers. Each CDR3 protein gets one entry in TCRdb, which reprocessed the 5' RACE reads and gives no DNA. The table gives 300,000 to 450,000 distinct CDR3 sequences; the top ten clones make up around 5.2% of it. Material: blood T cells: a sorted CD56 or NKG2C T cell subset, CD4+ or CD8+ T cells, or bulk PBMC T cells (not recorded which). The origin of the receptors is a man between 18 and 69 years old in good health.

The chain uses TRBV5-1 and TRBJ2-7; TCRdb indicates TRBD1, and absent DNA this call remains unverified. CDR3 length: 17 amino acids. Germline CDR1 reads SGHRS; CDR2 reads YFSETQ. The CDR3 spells CASSLVFLRGQGNEQYF.

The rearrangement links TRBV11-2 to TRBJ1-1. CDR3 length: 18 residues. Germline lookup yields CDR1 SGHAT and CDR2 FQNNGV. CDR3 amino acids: CASSPWLGPYYGDTEAFF.

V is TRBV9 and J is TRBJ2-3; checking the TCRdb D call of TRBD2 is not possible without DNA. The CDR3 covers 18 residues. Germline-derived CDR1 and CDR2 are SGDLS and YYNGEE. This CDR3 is CASSVEPSGVPSTDTQYF. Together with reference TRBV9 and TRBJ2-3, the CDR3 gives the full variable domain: DSGVTQTPKHLITATGQRVTLRCSPRSGDLSVYWYQQSLDQGLQFLIQYYNGEERAKGNILERFSAQQFPDLHSELNLSSLELGDSALYFCASSVEPSGVPSTDTQYFGPGTRLTVL.

The CDR3 sequence: CASSHSWTGSGTGELFF. The J gene is TRBJ2-2, the V gene TRBV4-2; the D call of TRBD1 rests on TCRdb alone, since no DNA is present to check it. Germline V lookup: CDR1 LGHNA, CDR2 YNFKEQ. The CDR3 has 17 residues.

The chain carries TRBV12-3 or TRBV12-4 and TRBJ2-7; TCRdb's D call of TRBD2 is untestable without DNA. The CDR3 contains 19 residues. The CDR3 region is CASSLASGTSGGAANEQYF.

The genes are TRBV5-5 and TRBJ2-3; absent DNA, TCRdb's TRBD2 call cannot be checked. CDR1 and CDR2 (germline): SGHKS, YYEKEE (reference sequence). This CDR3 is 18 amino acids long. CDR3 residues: CASSLVLTSGGMGDTQYF.

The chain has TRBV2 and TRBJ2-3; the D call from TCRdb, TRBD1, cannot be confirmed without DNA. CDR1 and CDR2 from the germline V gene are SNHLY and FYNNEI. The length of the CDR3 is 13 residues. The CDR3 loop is CASSGQGLDTQYF.

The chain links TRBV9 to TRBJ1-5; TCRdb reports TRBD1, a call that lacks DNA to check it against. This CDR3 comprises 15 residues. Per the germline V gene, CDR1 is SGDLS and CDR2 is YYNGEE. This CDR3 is CASTLRGALNQPQHF.

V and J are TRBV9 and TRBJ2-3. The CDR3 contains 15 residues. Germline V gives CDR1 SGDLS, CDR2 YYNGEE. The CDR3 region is CASSPASTRLDTQYF. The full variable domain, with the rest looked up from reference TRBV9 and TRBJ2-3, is DSGVTQTPKHLITATGQRVTLRCSPRSGDLSVYWYQQSLDQGLQFLIQYYNGEERAKGNILERFSAQQFPDLHSELNLSSLELGDSALYFCASSPASTRLDTQYFGPGTRLTVL.

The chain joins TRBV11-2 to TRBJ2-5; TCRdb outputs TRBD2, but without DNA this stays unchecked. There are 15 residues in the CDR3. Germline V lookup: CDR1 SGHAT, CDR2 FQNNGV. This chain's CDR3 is CASSLVRARQETQYF.

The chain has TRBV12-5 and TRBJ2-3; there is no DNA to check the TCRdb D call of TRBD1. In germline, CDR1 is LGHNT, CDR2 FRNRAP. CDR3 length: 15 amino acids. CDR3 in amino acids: CASGMGTGLRDTQYF.

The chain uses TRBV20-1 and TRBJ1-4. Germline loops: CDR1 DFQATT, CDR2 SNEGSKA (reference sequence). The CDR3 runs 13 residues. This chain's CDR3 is CSARREENEKLFF.

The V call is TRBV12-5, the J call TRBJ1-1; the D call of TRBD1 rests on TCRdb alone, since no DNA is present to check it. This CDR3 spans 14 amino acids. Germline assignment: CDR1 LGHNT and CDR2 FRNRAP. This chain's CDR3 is CASGLVQGSTEAFF.

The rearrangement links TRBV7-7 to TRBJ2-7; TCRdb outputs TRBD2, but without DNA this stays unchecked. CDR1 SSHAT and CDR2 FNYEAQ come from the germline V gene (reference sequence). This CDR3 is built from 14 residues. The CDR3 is CASSLGEGGYEQYF.

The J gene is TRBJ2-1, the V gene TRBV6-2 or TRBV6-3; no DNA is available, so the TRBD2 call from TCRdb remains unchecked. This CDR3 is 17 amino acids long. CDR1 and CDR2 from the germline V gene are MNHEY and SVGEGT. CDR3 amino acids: CASSPTQTSGAYNEQFF.

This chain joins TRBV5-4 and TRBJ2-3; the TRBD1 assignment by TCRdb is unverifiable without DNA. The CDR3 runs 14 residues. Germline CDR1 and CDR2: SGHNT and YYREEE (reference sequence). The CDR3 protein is CASSNAGGTDTQYF.

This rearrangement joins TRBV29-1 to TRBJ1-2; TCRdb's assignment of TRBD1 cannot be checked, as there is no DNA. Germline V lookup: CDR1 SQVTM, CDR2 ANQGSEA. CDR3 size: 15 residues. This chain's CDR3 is CSVKGQEEANYGYTF.

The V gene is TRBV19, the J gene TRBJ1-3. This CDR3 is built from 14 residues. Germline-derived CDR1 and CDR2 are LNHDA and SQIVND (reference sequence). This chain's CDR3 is CASRRLSSGNTIYF.

The CDR3 region is CASAPRLSTDTQYF. The chain combines TRBV12-5 with TRBJ2-3; the D gene TCRdb calls, TRBD2, cannot be checked with no DNA. The CDR3 has 14 amino acids. Germline CDR1 and CDR2: LGHNT and FRNRAP.

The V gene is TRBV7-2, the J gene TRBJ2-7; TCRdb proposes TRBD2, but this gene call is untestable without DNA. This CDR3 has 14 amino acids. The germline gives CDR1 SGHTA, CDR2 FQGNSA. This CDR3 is CASSYSGGNYEQYF.

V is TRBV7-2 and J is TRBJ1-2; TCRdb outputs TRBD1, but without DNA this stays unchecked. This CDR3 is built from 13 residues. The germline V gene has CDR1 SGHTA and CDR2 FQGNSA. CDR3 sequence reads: CASSLDGAGGYTF.

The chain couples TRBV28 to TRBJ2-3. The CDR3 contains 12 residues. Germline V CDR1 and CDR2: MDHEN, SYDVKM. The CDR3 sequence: CATADSTDTQYF.

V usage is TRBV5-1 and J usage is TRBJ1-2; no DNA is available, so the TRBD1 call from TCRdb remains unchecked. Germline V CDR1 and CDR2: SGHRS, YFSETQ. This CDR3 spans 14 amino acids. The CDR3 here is CASSLVGVNYGYTF.

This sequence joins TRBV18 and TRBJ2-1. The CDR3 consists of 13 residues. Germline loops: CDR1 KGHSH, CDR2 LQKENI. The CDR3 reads CASSPTVGHEQFF.

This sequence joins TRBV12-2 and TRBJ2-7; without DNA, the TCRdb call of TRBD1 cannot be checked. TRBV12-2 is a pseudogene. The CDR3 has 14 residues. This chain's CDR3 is CASRNRGNSYEQYF.